What follows are 15 T cell receptor beta chains derived from one specimen sequenced in a study of T cell clonotyping in hematopoietic cell transplantation. Assay: immunoSEQ multiplex PCR; the TCRdb copy retains only in-frame clones and omits some. The sample lists around 25,000 clones, 90% to 97% occurring once. The specimen sequenced was peripheral blood mononuclear cells. The receptors here all came from a middle-aged man in good health. Some clones in this sample may be carry-over from other donors' samples.

This clone was recorded a few times. The chain links TRBV29-1 to TRBJ1-1; a possible D gene is TRBD1 (5 bases). V was shortened by 1 base and J by 4 bases, with 13 bases between the two germline ends. The CDR3 is made up of 14 amino acids. Per germline, CDR1 SQVTM and CDR2 ANQGSEA. As DNA, the CDR3 is TGCAGCGTTGAAGCTTATCCAGGGCCCACTGAAGCTTTCTTT. This translates into CSVEAYPGPTEAFF.

This rearrangement joins TRBV5-1 to TRBJ2-5; TRBD1 is a possible D gene (6 bases). The V end was cut by 2 bases, the J end by 5 bases, with 16 bases between. CDR1 SGHRS and CDR2 YFSETQ come from the germline V gene. The CDR3 is made up of 15 amino acids. CDR3 in DNA: TGCGCCAGCAGCTTTAGCAGGGGTGGACGGGAGACCCAGTACTTC. It codes for CASSFSRGGRETQYF.

The rearrangement joins TRBV5-1 to TRBJ2-2; 11 nucleotides line up with TRBD2. CDR1 is SGHRS, CDR2 YFSETQ, per germline. The CDR3 contains 20 residues. V was pared by 0 bases and J by 0 bases, with 10 bases of the junction left unmatched. The CDR3: CASSLAPTSGGFANTGELFF. The CDR3 region has the DNA TGCGCCAGCAGCTTGGCCCCAACTAGCGGGGGATTTGCGAACACCGGGGAGCTGTTTTTT.

The chain joins TRBV4-3 to TRBJ1-5; TRBD1 is a possible D gene (6 bases). CDR3 length equals 13 residues. V lost 0 bases and J lost 10, with 10 bases in between. The germline gives CDR1 LGHNA, CDR2 YSLEER. The CDR3 nucleotides read TGCGCCAGCAGCCAAGAGGAACAGGGCCCCCAGCATTTT. Encoded protein: CASSQEEQGPQHF.

The gene calls are TRBV6-4 and TRBJ2-3; 11 bases are shared with TRBD2. V lost 0 bases and J lost 1; bases outside the gene matches: 0. This CDR3 is 16 amino acids long. Germline CDR1 MRHNA, CDR2 SNTAGT. The CDR3: CASSDSTSGGTDTQYF. In DNA, the CDR3 is TGTGCCAGCAGTGACTCGACTAGCGGGGGCACAGATACGCAGTATTTT.

This CDR3 reads CASSQGGRTYGYTF. In DNA, the CDR3 is TGTGCCAGCAGCCAAGGGGGGCGGACCTATGGCTACACCTTC. The V and J genes are TRBV28 and TRBJ1-2, with a possible D match to TRBD1 (6 bases). The germline gives CDR1 MDHEN, CDR2 SYDVKM. V lost 6 bases, J lost 4 bases, and 15 bases lay in between. The CDR3 runs 14 residues.

The genes are TRBV28 and TRBJ1-4, with D unresolved. With 6 bases removed from V and 0 bases from J, the gap between germline ends came to 8 bases. Looked up from germline, CDR1 is MDHEN and CDR2 is SYDVKM. This CDR3 has 14 amino acids. The DNA of the CDR3 is TGTGCCAGCAGACTCCTACCAACTAATGAAAAACTGTTTTTT. Its protein is CASRLLPTNEKLFF.

J is TRBJ2-3 and V is TRBV4-3, with 11 bases lining up with TRBD2. V lost 0 bases and J lost 0; bases outside the gene matches: 11. The CDR3 spans 20 residues. Germline V gene sequence: CDR1 LGHNA, CDR2 YSLEER. CDR3 protein: CASSQEALAGGQTSTDTQYF. DNA for the CDR3: TGCGCCAGCAGCCAAGAAGCGTTAGCGGGGGGGCAGACTAGCACAGATACGCAGTATTTT.

This sequence joins TRBV18 and TRBJ1-2, with a weak D call TRBD1 (6 bases). V gave up 6 bases and J gave up 0 bases, with 11 bases separating them. Germline values: CDR1 KGHSH, CDR2 LQKENI. This CDR3 has 14 amino acids. The chain's CDR3 is CASSRTETNYGYTF. The CDR3 DNA reads TGTGCCAGCTCCCGGACAGAAACTAACTATGGCTACACCTTC.

The chain joins TRBV30 to TRBJ2-3, with TRBD1 identical over 7 bases. The CDR3 consists of 14 residues. After removal of 1 base from V and 3 bases from J, the junction contained 4 bases not matched to a gene. Germline V gene data show CDR1 as GTSNPN and CDR2 as SVGIG (reference sequence). The CDR3 coding sequence is TGTGCCTGGAGTGCGCAGGGGGTGACAGATACGCAGTATTTT. Encoded protein: CAWSAQGVTDTQYF.

The rearrangement joins TRBV5-1 to TRBJ2-1; TRBD1 aligns across 7 bases. Germline lookup yields CDR1 SGHRS and CDR2 YFSETQ. The length of the CDR3 is 15 residues. The trim removed 4 bases at V and 2 bases at J, leaving 6 bases unmatched. The CDR3 loop is CASSPDRVTYNEQFF. CDR3 nucleotides: TGCGCCAGCAGCCCCGACAGGGTAACCTACAATGAGCAGTTCTTC.

The J gene is TRBJ2-3, the V gene TRBV5-1, with D perhaps matching TRBD2 (5 bases). The length of the CDR3 is 15 residues. The germline V gene has CDR1 SGHRS and CDR2 YFSETQ. V shed 1 base and J shed 5 bases, with 14 bases lying between them. As DNA, the CDR3 is TGCGCCAGCAGCTTGTTGGGTGACTATGGAGATACGCAGTATTTT. This encodes CASSLLGDYGDTQYF.

This clone has just one count. CDR3 sequence: CASSQGVTEAFF. In DNA, the CDR3 is TGTGCCAGCAGCCAGGGGGTTACTGAAGCTTTCTTT. J is TRBJ1-1 and V is TRBV4-2, with D maybe TRBD1 (5 bases). The CDR3 covers 12 residues. Trimming pared 3 bases from V and 5 bases from J, leaving 7 bases between. Germline CDR1 and CDR2: LGHNA and YNFKEQ.

The chain links TRBV30 to TRBJ2-5, with 11 positions matching TRBD2. The CDR3 sequence is 15 residues long. The trim removed 0 bases at V and 5 bases at J, leaving 5 bases unmatched. Germline V gene lookup returns CDR1 GTSNPN and CDR2 SVGIG (reference sequence). The CDR3 region is CAWSVKTSGVETQYF. The CDR3 DNA reads TGTGCCTGGAGTGTGAAGACTAGCGGGGTGGAGACCCAGTACTTC.

CDR3: CASSFRFEQYF. In nucleotides, the CDR3 is TGTGCCAGCAGTTTCAGATTTGAGCAGTACTTC. The chain uses TRBV28 and TRBJ2-7; D unclear. This CDR3 spans 11 amino acids. CDR1 and CDR2 from the germline V gene are MDHEN and SYDVKM. Trimming took off 3 bases at V and 7 bases at J, with 7 bases between the two ends.